This is a list of T cell receptor beta chains from one sample in a study of T cell changes during pregnancy in multiple sclerosis. Measured with immunoSEQ multiplex PCR; TCRdb has only the in-frame clones, and not every one. The sample records some 62,000 clones, 92% being singletons. Sequencing was performed on peripheral blood, taken in the second trimester of pregnancy. Receptor source: a female donor in good health, enrolled as a control in a pregnancy study. CDR3s include the opening cysteine and the closing phenylalanine or tryptophan. The D gene is left open where the match is weak. Expanded clones are given a class, and other clones once, few, many or no size at all.

TRBJ1-2	.	TRBV30	.	CGAGEFYGYTF	TGTGGGGCAGGGGAATTCTATGGCTACACCTTC
TRBJ2-7	.	TRBV6-6	.	CASRGGRSDEQYF	TGTGCCAGCAGGGGGGGTCGCTCTGACGAGCAGTACTTC
TRBJ2-7	once	TRBV27	TRBD1	CASKPGTGSYEQYF	TGTGCCAGCAAGCCCGGGACAGGGTCCTACGAGCAGTACTTC
TRBJ2-2	.	TRBV27	TRBD2	CASSPMGGTSGGPGELFF	TGTGCCAGCAGCCCCATGGGGGGCACTAGCGGGGGGCCCGGGGAGCTGTTTTTT
TRBJ2-5	.	TRBV4-2	TRBD2	CASSQDLELADRGYF	TGTGCCAGCAGCCAAGATCTTGAACTAGCGGACCGGGGGTACTTC
TRBJ2-5	.	TRBV6-1	.	CASGVGEDQETQYF	TGTGCCAGCGGCGTCGGGGAGGACCAAGAGACCCAGTACTTC
TRBJ2-1	.	TRBV27	.	CASSLRPIRDKQFF	TGTGCCAGCAGTTTGCGGCCTATTAGGGACAAGCAGTTCTTC
TRBJ2-7	.	TRBV2	TRBD1	CASSLVGTGSYEQYF	TGTGCCAGCAGCCTTGTAGGGACAGGCTCCTACGAGCAGTACTTC
TRBJ2-5	once	TRBV27	TRBD1	CASYSVWTGKRETQYF	TGTGCCAGCTATTCGGTGTGGACAGGGAAGAGAGAGACCCAGTACTTC
TRBJ1-1	.	TRBV15	.	CATSSRGGGTEAFF	TGTGCCACCAGCAGCAGGGGCGGCGGTACTGAAGCTTTCTTT